Listed here are 4 T cell receptor beta chains from one sample, sequenced in a study of T-cell memory formation after mild COVID-19 (dated by TCRdb to the early 2020s). The method was 5' RACE. The sample was run on an Illumina NovaSeq 6000. In-frame beta chains were kept once TCRdb had trimmed the public reads at Q25 with fastp and called clones with MiXCR. Each entry merges the rows of one CDR3 protein and shows their most common DNA and genes. Here the sample has 270,000 or so distinct CDR3 sequences; more than 15% occur a single time. Clones ranked in the top ten supply 23% of the sample. The sequencing input was PBMCs or a T cell subset sorted from them (not recorded which). These receptors were obtained from a man aged 18-30 years who had mild COVID-19 (a few samples of this study predate the infection). The sample titles of this study are shuffled in the database, so cell type and time point are left out; the donor was told from shared clones.

This CDR3 is CASSYSRTGLIVFSGANVLTF. CDR3 coding DNA: TGTGCCAGCAGTTACTCAAGGACAGGGTTGATTGTTTTCTCTGGGGCCAACGTCCTGACTTTC. V gene TRBV6-2 or TRBV6-3 combines with J gene TRBJ2-6, with 8 bases lining up with TRBD1. CDR3 size: 21 residues. Per germline, CDR1 MNHEY and CDR2 SVGEGT. V trimming: 0 bases; J trimming: 0 bases; junction bases outside the gene matches: 13.

This chain uses TRBV7-6 with TRBJ2-4; 7 bases align to TRBD2. CDR1 is SGHVS and CDR2 is FNYEAQ in the germline V gene. V shed 4 bases and J 3 bases; nucleotides not matched to a gene: 6. There are 15 residues in the CDR3. CDR3 protein: CASSSGGRNKNIQYF. DNA for the CDR3: TGTGCCAGCAGCTCCGGGGGGAGAAACAAAAACATTCAGTACTTC.

This clonotype was seen a handful of times. This chain connects TRBV12-3 or TRBV12-4 to TRBJ2-3, with 11 positions matching TRBD2. The CDR3 spans 17 residues. V lost 6 bases, J lost 8 bases, and 16 bases stayed unmatched. The CDR3 spells CASRPTLPGTSGPTQYF. The CDR3 DNA follows: TGTGCCAGCAGACCCACGCTCCCGGGGACTAGCGGACCTACGCAGTATTTT.

V usage is TRBV9 and J usage is TRBJ1-2; D is uncertain. This CDR3 region has 12 residues. V lost 2 bases, J lost 7 bases, and 9 bases lay in between. Germline V gives CDR1 SGDLS, CDR2 YYNGEE. In DNA, the CDR3 is TGTGCCAGCAGCGTCCCGTTTGGTGGCTACACCTTC. Its translation: CASSVPFGGYTF.